Below, 22 T cell receptor beta chains from the same sample are listed, as sequenced in a study of shared clonotypes between healthy human individuals. Naive CD8 isolation took CD45RO-negative cells positively selected for CCR7 and excluded terminally differentiated effector memory CD45RA+ cells. Sequencing used immunoSEQ multiplex PCR; TCRdb keeps in-frame clones, though not all of them. The sample holds about 2.1 million clones, about 92% seen once. Sequenced material: naive CD8+ T cells from PBMCs. These receptors were collected from a man aged 18 to 29 in good health. Some clones in this sample may be carry-over from other donors' samples.

The chain uses TRBV29-1 and TRBJ1-2; the D gene is possibly TRBD1 (5 bases). In germline, CDR1 is SQVTM, CDR2 ANQGSEA. The CDR3 consists of 14 residues. The V end was cut by 0 bases, the J end by 0 bases, with 8 bases between. Written as DNA, the CDR3 is TGCAGCGTTGAAGATGGGGCTCCTAACTATGGCTACACCTTC. It translates to CSVEDGAPNYGYTF.

The chain is built from TRBV4-1 and TRBJ2-1; 7 bases map to TRBD1. The CDR3 length is 15 residues. V lost 6 bases, J lost 3 bases, and 8 bases stayed unmatched. The germline V gene has CDR1 MGHRA and CDR2 YSYEKL. This CDR3 reads CASRPRDSDYNEQFF. As DNA, the CDR3 is TGCGCCAGCAGGCCCCGGGACAGTGACTACAATGAGCAGTTCTTC.

Remarks on this clone: This same CDR3 is encoded by further DNA sequences in the sample. The chain combines TRBV27 with TRBJ1-1, with TRBD1 matching over 8 bases. CDR1 is MNHEY and CDR2 is SMNVEV in the germline V gene (reference sequence). V shed 5 bases and J 4 bases; nucleotides not matched to a gene: 6. This CDR3 contains 14 residues. For the CDR3, the DNA is TGTGCCAGCAGTCCAGGGACAGGTAGCACTGAAGCTTTCTTT. Protein product: CASSPGTGSTEAFF.

The V and J genes are TRBV11-2 and TRBJ2-1; no clear D. V was shortened by 2 bases and J by 3 bases, with 14 bases between the two germline ends. The CDR3 sequence is 16 residues long. Looked up from germline, CDR1 is SGHAT and CDR2 is FQNNGV. This CDR3 is CASSLTVTRGYNEQFF. The DNA of the CDR3 is TGTGCCAGCAGCTTAACGGTCACGCGTGGCTACAATGAGCAGTTCTTC.

This clone was seen once. The V call is TRBV2, the J call TRBJ2-3; D remains ambiguous. Looked up from germline, CDR1 is SNHLY and CDR2 is FYNNEI. CDR3 length: 15 amino acids. With 6 bases removed from V and 3 bases from J, the gap between germline ends came to 16 bases. The CDR3 DNA follows: TGTGCCAGCAGCCCGGACGAACGGGTAACAGATACGCAGTATTTT. This codes for CASSPDERVTDTQYF.

The chain joins TRBV5-8 to TRBJ1-2; D remains ambiguous. The CDR3 runs 14 residues. Germline assignment: CDR1 SGHTS and CDR2 YDEGEE. V shed 4 bases and J shed 3 bases, with 13 bases lying between them. The CDR3 loop is CASSGPADYYGYTF. The CDR3 nucleotides read TGTGCCAGCAGCGGGCCGGCCGACTACTATGGCTACACCTTC. The full variable domain, rest sourced from reference TRBV5-8 and TRBJ1-2, is EAGVTQSPTHLIKTRGQQATLRCSPISGHTSVYWYQQALGLGLQFLLWYDEGEERNRGNFPPRFSGRQFPNYSSELNVNALELEDSALYLCASSGPADYYGYTFGSGTRLTVV.

The chain carries TRBV6-5 and TRBJ2-7, with 7 bases matching TRBD2. The CDR3 consists of 13 residues. Germline CDR1 and CDR2: MNHEY and SVGAGI. The trim removed 2 bases at V and 6 bases at J, leaving 4 bases unmatched. The CDR3 DNA is TGTGCCAGCAGTTACCAAACTAGCGCCGAGCAGTACTTC. It codes for CASSYQTSAEQYF.

Comments on this clone: The same CDR3 can be traced to other DNA sequences in this sample. The chain recombines TRBV27 with TRBJ1-5; D is uncertain. The CDR3 extends over 14 amino acids. Trimming removed 3 bases at V and 3 bases at J, with 9 bases between. The germline V gene has CDR1 MNHEY and CDR2 SMNVEV (reference sequence). In DNA, the CDR3 is TGTGCCAGCAGTTTCGCCGGGTCCAATCAGCCCCAGCATTTT. It yields the protein CASSFAGSNQPQHF.

The rearrangement links TRBV5-4 to TRBJ1-1, with D tentatively TRBD1 (6 bases). This CDR3 has 13 amino acids. Looked up from germline, CDR1 is SGHNT and CDR2 is YYREEE (reference sequence). Trimming shortened V by 4 bases and J by 7 bases, and 14 bases separated the two germline ends. CDR3 amino acids: CASSPAGHLEAFF. The CDR3 region has the DNA TGTGCCAGCAGCCCTGCGGGACATCTTGAAGCTTTCTTT. Supplemented by reference TRBV5-4 and TRBJ1-1, the full variable domain reads ETGVTQSPTHLIKTRGQQVTLRCSSQSGHNTVSWYQQALGQGPQFIFQYYREEENGRGNFPPRFSGLQFPNYSSELNVNALELDDSALYLCASSPAGHLEAFFGQGTRLTVV.

This rearrangement joins TRBV19 to TRBJ2-1; 8 nucleotides agree with TRBD2. The V segment lost 6 bases and the J segment 4 bases; nucleotides outside the gene matches: 5. This CDR3 spans 14 amino acids. Germline CDR1 and CDR2: LNHDA and SQIVND (reference sequence). The CDR3 coding sequence is TGTGCCAGTAGCGAACTAGCGGAGTACAATGAGCAGTTCTTC. Encoded protein: CASSELAEYNEQFF.

The J gene is TRBJ1-5, the V gene TRBV28; 7 nucleotides line up with TRBD1. Per the germline V gene, CDR1 is MDHEN and CDR2 is SYDVKM. J was trimmed by 2 bases and V by 3 bases; bases with no gene match: 1. The CDR3 runs 14 residues. The CDR3 reads CASSFGQGNQPQHF. CDR3 coding DNA: TGTGCCAGCAGTTTCGGACAGGGCAATCAGCCCCAGCATTTT. Looking up the rest from reference TRBV28 and TRBJ1-5 gives the full variable domain: DVKVTQSSRYLVKRTGEKVFLECVQDMDHENMFWYRQDPGLGLRLIYFSYDVKMKEKGDIPEGYSVSREKKERFSLILESASTNQTSMYLCASSFGQGNQPQHFGDGTRLSIL.

The V call is TRBV28, the J call TRBJ1-4; TRBD1 matches at 8 bases. The length of the CDR3 is 15 residues. Germline V lookup: CDR1 MDHEN, CDR2 SYDVKM. The ends lost 4 bases at V and 4 bases at J; junction bases unmatched: 5. The CDR3 DNA reads as TGTGCCAGCAGTTCCCCGGGACAGGATAATGAAAAACTGTTTTTT. Translated: CASSSPGQDNEKLFF.

This clone occurred once. The same CDR3 can be traced to other DNA sequences in this sample. V and J are TRBV19 and TRBJ1-5; D gene ambiguous. The V gene's germline CDR1 is LNHDA and CDR2 SQIVND (reference sequence). CDR3 length equals 12 residues. With 1 base removed from V and 7 bases from J, the gap between germline ends came to 5 bases. DNA for the CDR3: TGTGCCAGTAGTATAGCTCGCCAGCCCCAGCATTTT. Protein sequence: CASSIARQPQHF.

The rearrangement links TRBV9 to TRBJ2-5; D tentatively reads TRBD1 or TRBD2 (7 bases each). The V end was cut by 4 bases, the J end by 0 bases, with 13 bases between. The CDR3 is 15 residues long. Germline V gene data show CDR1 as SGDLS and CDR2 as YYNGEE. The CDR3 DNA sequence: TGTGCCAGCAGCCGGGGAGGGGGCTACCAAGAGACCCAGTACTTC. Translating gives CASSRGGGYQETQYF.

This chain uses TRBV7-9 with TRBJ2-7; either TRBD1 or TRBD2 may supply D (5 bases each). CDR3 length equals 14 residues. Germline V gene sequence: CDR1 SEHNR, CDR2 FQNEAQ (reference sequence). The V and J ends lost 5 bases and 4 bases respectively, with 15 bases between them. CDR3 region: CASSRRDGEYEQYF. The CDR3 DNA reads as TGTGCCAGCAGCCGAAGGGACGGGGAGTACGAGCAGTACTTC.

J is TRBJ2-2 and V is TRBV28; D is unresolved. The length of the CDR3 is 15 residues. V dropped 3 bases and J dropped 6 bases, with 14 bases sitting between them. Germline CDR1 is MDHEN and CDR2 is SYDVKM. CDR3 nucleotides: TGTGCCAGCAGTTTTTTGGGCGGAGTCCCCGGGGAGCTGTTTTTT. Translating gives CASSFLGGVPGELFF.

The chain joins TRBV27 to TRBJ1-1, with D possibly matching TRBD1 (5 bases). The germline V and J ends were trimmed by 2 bases and 4 bases, with 8 bases remaining between them. The CDR3 is 13 residues long. The germline CDR1 and CDR2 sequences are MNHEY and SMNVEV (reference sequence). The CDR3 region is CASSLAGPTEAFF. In DNA, the CDR3 is TGTGCCAGCAGTTTAGCAGGGCCCACTGAAGCTTTCTTT.

The J gene is TRBJ2-5, the V gene TRBV5-1, with TRBD1 identical over 8 bases. J lost 3 bases, V lost 5 bases, and 12 bases had no gene match. Germline assignment: CDR1 SGHRS and CDR2 YFSETQ. The CDR3 loop spans 16 amino acids. CDR3 coding DNA: TGCGCCAGCAGAACGCAACTGGGACAGGACAAAGAGACCCAGTACTTC. This gives the protein CASRTQLGQDKETQYF. The entire variable domain, with the rest obtained from reference TRBV5-1 and TRBJ2-5, is as follows: KAGVTQTPRYLIKTRGQQVTLSCSPISGHRSVSWYQQTPGQGLQFLFEYFSETQRNKGNFPGRFSGRQFSNSRSEMNVSTLELGDSALYLCASRTQLGQDKETQYFGPGTRLLVL.

This clone occurred once. Other DNA variants within this sample encode the same CDR3. This sequence joins TRBV7-9 and TRBJ2-1; 10 bases agree with TRBD2. This CDR3 has 15 amino acids. The junction had 5 bases not matched to a gene; V was cut back by 5 bases and J by 4 bases. Germline CDR1 and CDR2: SEHNR and FQNEAQ (reference sequence). This CDR3 reads CASSPRLAGYNEQFF. CDR3 DNA: TGTGCCAGCAGCCCCCGACTAGCGGGTTACAATGAGCAGTTCTTC.

The chain recombines TRBV4-1 with TRBJ1-1; possible D gene TRBD1, 5 bases. Germline CDR1 and CDR2: MGHRA and YSYEKL. CDR3 length equals 16 residues. The V end lost 1 base, the J end lost 3 bases, and 15 bases lay between the germline ends. This CDR3 reads CASSQVPGRGDTEAFF. In DNA, the CDR3 is TGCGCCAGCAGCCAAGTGCCAGGTAGGGGCGACACTGAAGCTTTCTTT.

The rearrangement joins TRBV27 to TRBJ1-2; 8 nucleotides align to TRBD1. CDR3 length: 15 amino acids. The germline gives CDR1 MNHEY, CDR2 SMNVEV (reference sequence). V lost 1 base and J lost 6; bases outside the gene matches: 7. The CDR3 nucleotides are TGTGCCAGCAGTTTATGGCAGGGGGCGGCCGATGGCTACACCTTC. Its translation is CASSLWQGAADGYTF.

The rearrangement uses TRBV6-6 and TRBJ2-2; D gene ambiguous. The V and J ends lost 7 bases and 2 bases respectively, with 14 bases between them. Germline CDR1 MNHNY, CDR2 SVGAGI (reference sequence). The CDR3 runs to 15 residues. In DNA, the CDR3 is TGTGCCAGCACCCCCAGCAGGTTTAACACCGGGGAGCTGTTTTTT. Protein: CASTPSRFNTGELFF.